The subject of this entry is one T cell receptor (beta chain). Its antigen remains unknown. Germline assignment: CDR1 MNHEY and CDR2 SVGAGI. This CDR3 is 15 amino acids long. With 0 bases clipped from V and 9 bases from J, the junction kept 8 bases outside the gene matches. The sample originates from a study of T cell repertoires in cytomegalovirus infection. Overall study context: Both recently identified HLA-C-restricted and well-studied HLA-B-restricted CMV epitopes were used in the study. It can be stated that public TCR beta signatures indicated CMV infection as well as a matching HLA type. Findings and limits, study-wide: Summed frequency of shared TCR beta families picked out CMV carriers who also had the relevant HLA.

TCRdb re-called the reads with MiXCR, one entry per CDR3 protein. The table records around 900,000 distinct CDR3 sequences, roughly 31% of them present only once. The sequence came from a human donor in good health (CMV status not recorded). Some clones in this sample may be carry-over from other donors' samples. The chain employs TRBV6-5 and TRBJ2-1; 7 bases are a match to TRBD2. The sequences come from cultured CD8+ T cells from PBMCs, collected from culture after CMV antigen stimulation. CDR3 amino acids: CASSYSASGDLEQFF. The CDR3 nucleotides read TGTGCCAGCAGTTACTCTGCCAGCGGGGATCTTGAGCAGTTCTTC.